The rows below give T cell receptor beta chains drawn from one sample of a study of vaccination effects on CD4 cells after COVID-19. No antigens are known for them. The assay was immunoSEQ multiplex PCR, and TCRdb's table has in-frame clones only and misses some. The sample consists of roughly 30,000 clones, roughly 71% of them appearing once. Sequencing was performed on CD4+ T cells from PBMCs cultured with HCoV-NL63 spike peptides, taken after COVID-19 vaccination. These receptors were taken from a human donor who received a COVID-19 vaccine. CDR3s include the opening cysteine and the closing phenylalanine or tryptophan. Each record gives: J gene, V gene, CDR3 protein.

TRBJ2-5 | TRBV18 | CASSPLTGSGEQETQYF
TRBJ2-7 | TRBV11-2 | CASSRETGTGTYEQYF
TRBJ1-1 | TRBV2 | CASSGQGGNTEAFF
TRBJ2-3 | TRBV4-2 | CASSFRGVQARGQYF
TRBJ2-1 | TRBV12-2 | CASRPGLAGVLVDEQFF
TRBJ1-5 | TRBV6-1 | CASSVLQGMSNQPQHF
TRBJ2-3 | TRBV5-1 | CASSLLAEPPDTQYF
TRBJ1-1 | TRBV5-6 | CASSLFPNTEAFF
TRBJ2-2 | TRBV3-1/TRBV3-2 | CASSRSTDGTGELFF
TRBJ1-3 | TRBV7-9 | CAQGRDTSGNTIYF
TRBJ1-4 | TRBV29-1 | CSVEDPFSAGKLFF
TRBJ1-2 | TRBV11-2 | CASSSGGYGYTF
TRBJ2-3 | TRBV19 | CASTALGGSTDTQYF
TRBJ1-2 | TRBV6-6 | CATGQGDYGYTF
TRBJ2-2 | TRBV18 | CASSPSTLKNTGELFF
TRBJ1-1 | TRBV5-1 | CASSLGRTEAFF
TRBJ1-1 | TRBV5-4 | CASSLLPGLNTEAFF
TRBJ1-1 | TRBV9 | CASSRGTEAFF
TRBJ2-1 | TRBV5-1 | CASSLGGRTYNEQFF
TRBJ2-1 | TRBV7-2 | CASTRTREVFF
TRBJ2-7 | TRBV7-2 | CASSPSTYSGRGNEQYF
TRBJ2-7 | TRBV18 | CASSPLAGGQGEQYF
TRBJ1-1 | TRBV9 | CASSVDHTEAFF
TRBJ2-7 | TRBV5-1 | CASSLVQGSYEQYF
TRBJ2-1 | TRBV27 | CASSLYALAGNEQFF
TRBJ1-2 | TRBV4-2 | CASSRQGQEEGYTF
TRBJ1-3 | TRBV3-1/TRBV3-2 | CASSQAGVAGNTIYF
TRBJ2-1 | TRBV24-1 | CATKGEDWRDNEQFF
TRBJ2-2 | TRBV11-2 | CASSLRRHRGRSGELFF
TRBJ1-2 | TRBV27 | CASSLRSRGWGYTF